Following are 8 T cell receptor beta chains from one sample sequenced in a study of T cell repertoires in cytomegalovirus infection. TCRdb analysed the reads with MiXCR anew, one entry per CDR3 protein. This sample carries around 490,000 distinct CDR3 sequences, around a quarter of them seen once, and the ten largest clones take about 13%. The source material was PBMCs. The receptors stem from a human donor in good health (CMV status not recorded). Some clones in this sample may be carry-over from other donors' samples.

V is TRBV20-1 and J is TRBJ1-2; 9 bases align to TRBD1. The CDR3 spans 12 residues. The V gene's germline CDR1 is DFQATT and CDR2 SNEGSKA (reference sequence). J gave up 7 bases and V 6 bases, and 6 bases lay outside the gene matches. CDR3 in amino acids: CSAWTGERGYTF. CDR3 bases: TGCAGTGCGTGGACAGGGGAGCGTGGCTACACCTTC.

Worth noting for this clonotype: A single base separates this from a much larger clone, so it may be a read error. The V gene is TRBV7-2, the J gene TRBJ2-2, with D hard to call. V was clipped by 0 bases and J by 6 bases, with 14 bases between them. This CDR3 is 16 amino acids long. Germline V gene sequence: CDR1 SGHTA, CDR2 FQGNSA. DNA of the CDR3: TGTGCCAGCAGCTTAGCTAGTGTGGCGGAAGCCGGGGAGCTGTTTTTT. It codes for CASSLASVAEAGELFF.

This clonotype occurred a few times. This chain connects TRBV19 to TRBJ2-3, with unresolved D. CDR1 is LNHDA, CDR2 SQIVND, per germline (reference sequence). The V gene lost 10 bases and the J gene lost 4 bases, with 9 bases spanning the gap. The CDR3 is 11 residues long. The CDR3: CATRSADTQYF. For the CDR3, the DNA is TGTGCCACTAGGAGCGCAGATACGCAGTATTTT. The whole variable domain, filled in from reference TRBV19 and TRBJ2-3, reads DGGITQSPKYLFRKEGQNVTLSCEQNLNHDAMYWYRQDPGQGLRLIYYSQIVNDFQKGDIAEGYSVSREKKESFPLTVTSAQKNPTAFYLCATRSADTQYFGPGTRLTVL.

This clonotype was counted between two and nine times. The genes are TRBV4-3 and TRBJ1-1, with D tentatively TRBD1 (5 bases). Germline CDR1 reads LGHNA; CDR2 reads YSLEER. The CDR3 extends over 16 amino acids. Trimming stripped 1 base from V and 0 bases from J, with 12 bases between. CDR3 amino acids: CASSQGLGAVNTEAFF. CDR3 nucleotide sequence: TGCGCCAGCAGCCAAGGATTAGGGGCCGTGAACACTGAAGCTTTCTTT.

The chain links TRBV15 to TRBJ2-2; a possible D gene is TRBD2 (6 bases). This CDR3 is built from 13 residues. The germline CDR1 and CDR2 sequences are LNHNV and YYDKDF (reference sequence). The germline V and J ends were trimmed by 0 bases and 11 bases, with 10 bases remaining between them. This CDR3 is CATSRDKEGELFF. The CDR3 DNA sequence: TGTGCCACCAGCAGAGATAAGGAGGGAGAGCTGTTTTTT. The full variable domain, rest sourced from reference TRBV15 and TRBJ2-2, is DAMVIQNPRYQVTQFGKPVTLSCSQTLNHNVMYWYQQKSSQAPKLLFHYYDKDFNNEADTPDNFQSRRPNTSFCFLDIRSPGLGDTAMYLCATSRDKEGELFFGEGSRLTVL.

This clonotype has a handful of counts. The rearrangement uses TRBV11-2 and TRBJ2-4; 7 nucleotides agree with TRBD1. V lost 2 bases and J lost 0; bases outside the gene matches: 7. This CDR3 spans 17 amino acids. CDR1 and CDR2 (germline): SGHAT, FQNNGV. The CDR3 bases are TGTGCCAGCAGCTTAAGTTACAGGGGATTAGCCAAAAACATTCAGTACTTC. Translating gives CASSLSYRGLAKNIQYF.

This clonotype was observed a handful of times. This chain links TRBV5-6 with TRBJ1-1; TRBD1 is a possible D gene (6 bases). This CDR3 region has 13 residues. V lost 4 bases and J lost 3, with 10 bases in between. CDR1 is SGHDT, CDR2 YYEEEE, per germline. CDR3 in DNA: TGTGCCAGCAGCGGCGGACAGCACACTGAAGCTTTCTTT. Translated, it gives CASSGGQHTEAFF.

The chain employs TRBV7-9 and TRBJ2-1; D unresolved. V gave up 5 bases and J gave up 0 bases, with 14 bases separating them. CDR1 is SEHNR and CDR2 is FQNEAQ in the germline V gene (reference sequence). The CDR3 totals 16 residues. The CDR3 protein is CASSRHIQSSYNEQFF. As DNA, the CDR3 is TGTGCCAGCAGCCGCCATATACAGAGCTCCTACAATGAGCAGTTCTTC.